Relative to its sample, the clone carrying this T cell receptor (beta chain) is medium-sized. The antigen is not known. This CDR3 has 15 residues. Germline CDR1 reads MRHNA; CDR2 reads SNTAGT. V lost 2 bases, J lost 7 bases, and 0 bases stayed unmatched. The sample comes from a study of early T cells in non-severe SARS-CoV-2 infection. For the study at large: Unpaired chains resulted from sequencing bulk RNA of unsorted whole blood. Study-wide results and caveats: VDJdb matches were skewed toward anti-spike CD8 T cell responses.

Unique molecular identifiers tagged individual cDNA molecules. From the 5' RACE reads, TCRdb called clonotypes with MiXCR, one entry per CDR3 protein. This repertoire shows tens of thousands of distinct CDR3 sequences, around a tenth found once; its top ten account for around 5.3%. Here the sequenced sample was whole blood, taken at baseline. This clonotype originated in an adult who was a healthcare worker with PCR-confirmed SARS-CoV-2 infection or an uninfected control (not recorded which). The chain is built from TRBV6-4 and TRBJ2-1; TRBD2 matches at 15 bases. The CDR3 sequence: CASSDGTSGGNEQFF. CDR3 sequence (DNA): TGTGCCAGCAGTGACGGGACTAGCGGGGGGAATGAGCAGTTCTTC.